This section outlines one T cell receptor (beta chain) sequence together with its context. Its antigen is unknown. This sample was included in a study of shared clonotypes between healthy human individuals. About the study: Used for every donor were three CD4 naive, three CD4 memory, two CD8 naive and one CD8 memory plate. The study, taken as a whole, reports: On the whole, naive subsets had larger estimated richness than memory subsets had.

Germline CDR1 SGHTA, CDR2 FQGNSA. V gave up 4 bases and J gave up 0 bases, with 1 base separating them. The CDR3 covers 12 residues. As originally analysed: ImmunoSEQ sequences covered only the junction and lacked quality scores; filtering therefore differed. The table came from immunoSEQ multiplex PCR; TCRdb's copy has only in-frame clones and leaves some out. V and J calls and clone size are those listed in that table; D and trimming were worked out from the DNA. The sample records around 550,000 clones, 85% to 95% being singletons. Positively selected for CCR7, the CD45RO-negative cells used as naive CD8 cells excluded terminally differentiated effector memory CD45RA+ cells. Every donor was a Caucasian adult from Nashville, Tennessee.

This receptor was obtained from a woman in her twenties or thirties in good health. The sequenced material came from naive CD8+ T cells sorted from blood. The chain uses TRBV7-2 and TRBJ1-5, with D unresolved. DNA for the CDR3: TGTGCCAGCAGCTATAGCAATCAGCCCCAGCATTTT. Residues: CASSYSNQPQHF. The full variable domain, with the rest looked up from reference TRBV7-2 and TRBJ1-5, is GAGVSQSPSNKVTEKGKDVELRCDPISGHTALYWYRQSLGQGLEFLIYFQGNSAPDKSGLPSDRFSAERTGGSVSTLTIQRTQQEDSAVYLCASSYSNQPQHFGDGTRLSIL.